This T cell receptor beta chain emerged from a study of vaccination effects on CD4 cells after COVID-19. Overall study results and limits: In the study, convalescent patients were few, and early post-infection timepoints were absent.

The germline V gene has CDR1 LNHDA and CDR2 SQIVND (reference sequence). Losses at the gene ends were 6 bases for V and 5 bases for J; bases not matched to a gene: 5. This CDR3 is built from 13 residues. With respect to this clone: Antigen unknown.

Before sequencing, viral peptide pools were used by the ViraFEST assay to expand antigen-specific CD4+ T cells. Researchers isolated CD4+ T cells once ten to eleven days of culture had elapsed. Vaccine administered to participants consisted of two doses of either BNT162b2 or mRNA-1273. Previously uninfected by SARS-CoV-2, the vaccine recipients also showed negative nucleocapsid antibodies. The method was immunoSEQ multiplex PCR; TCRdb's version includes in-frame clones alone and lacks a portion of them. The repertoire holds 25,000 to 30,000 clones, 74% seen once, with 17% in the top ten. The J gene is TRBJ2-7, the V gene TRBV19; 9 bases map to TRBD1. The source was CD4+ T cells from PBMCs cultured with HCoV-OC43 spike peptides, collected after COVID-19 vaccination. Subset specified: HCoV-OC43 spike overlapping peptide pool stimulation. The TCR comes from a human donor who received a COVID-19 vaccine. DNA for the CDR3: TGTGCCAGTAGAAACACAGGGGGCCACGAGCAGTACTTC. Its translation: CASRNTGGHEQYF. The full variable domain, completed using reference TRBV19 and TRBJ2-7, is DGGITQSPKYLFRKEGQNVTLSCEQNLNHDAMYWYRQDPGQGLRLIYYSQIVNDFQKGDIAEGYSVSREKKESFPLTVTSAQKNPTAFYLCASRNTGGHEQYFGPGTRLTVT.